A single sample is the source of the 2 T cell receptor beta chains below, sequenced in a study of response to subunit inactivated influenza vaccine. TCRdb ran MiXCR on the RT-PCR reads and lists one entry per CDR3 protein. The top ten clones hold roughly 13% of a sample with hundreds of thousands of distinct CDR3 sequences, 7.6% of them seen once. Sequences were derived from PBMCs from blood, sampled 23 to 25 months after vaccination. The receptors here all came from a man aged 50 to 69 who received an inactivated influenza vaccine.

This clonotype came up once. V usage is TRBV4-2 and J usage is TRBJ2-1; tentatively, D is TRBD1 (6 bases). The V end was cut by 0 bases, the J end by 6 bases, with 12 bases between. Germline assignment: CDR1 LGHNA and CDR2 YNFKEQ. The CDR3 covers 15 residues. CDR3 residues: CASSQDQGFGNEQFF. CDR3 nucleotide sequence: TGTGCCAGCAGCCAAGATCAGGGGTTCGGCAATGAGCAGTTCTTC.

Only one count was recorded for this clonotype. The chain is built from TRBV15 and TRBJ2-3; TRBD2 is a possible D gene (5 bases). This CDR3 is 16 amino acids long. The germline V gene encodes CDR1 LNHNV and CDR2 YYDKDF (reference sequence). The V gene lost 5 bases and the J gene lost 0 bases, with 15 bases spanning the gap. Here the CDR3 DNA reads TGTGCCACCAGCGGTGAGCGGAGGCTTAGCACAGATACGCAGTATTTT. As protein: CATSGERRLSTDTQYF. Combining the CDR3 with reference TRBV15 and TRBJ2-3 gives the whole variable domain DAMVIQNPRYQVTQFGKPVTLSCSQTLNHNVMYWYQQKSSQAPKLLFHYYDKDFNNEADTPDNFQSRRPNTSFCFLDIRSPGLGDTAMYLCATSGERRLSTDTQYFGPGTRLTVL.